This T cell receptor beta chain came from a study of T cells in Graves' hyperthyroidism and ophthalmopathy. Overall study: Once the initial diagnosis was made, peripheral blood was obtained before any treatment.

The CDR3 has 18 residues. V lost 2 bases, J lost 1 base, and 20 bases lay in between. The germline gives CDR1 MNHEY, CDR2 SMNVEV (reference sequence). Disease duration was under 3 months in the ophthalmopathy patients, who also had a Clinical Activity Score of at least 3 and a NOSPECS grade of at least 4. Diagnoses rested on clinical symptoms, serum thyroxine and TRAb, thyroid ultrasound and orbital computed tomography. TCR beta CDR3 regions were amplified from RNA. First-round RT-PCR with HTBI primers amplified the TCR CDR3 region. TCRdb re-called the multiplex PCR reads with MiXCR, one entry per CDR3 protein. The sample yields around 600,000 distinct CDR3 sequences, more than 13% seen once. This clonotype was picked up many times.

This sequence joins TRBV27 and TRBJ1-1; the D gene is possibly TRBD1 (5 bases). This TCR came from a young woman with Graves' ophthalmopathy. What was sequenced was blood. This CDR3 is CASSLVWGPMGANTEAFF. The CDR3 region has the DNA TGTGCCAGCAGTTTAGTTTGGGGCCCGATGGGTGCGAACACTGAAGCTTTCTTT.